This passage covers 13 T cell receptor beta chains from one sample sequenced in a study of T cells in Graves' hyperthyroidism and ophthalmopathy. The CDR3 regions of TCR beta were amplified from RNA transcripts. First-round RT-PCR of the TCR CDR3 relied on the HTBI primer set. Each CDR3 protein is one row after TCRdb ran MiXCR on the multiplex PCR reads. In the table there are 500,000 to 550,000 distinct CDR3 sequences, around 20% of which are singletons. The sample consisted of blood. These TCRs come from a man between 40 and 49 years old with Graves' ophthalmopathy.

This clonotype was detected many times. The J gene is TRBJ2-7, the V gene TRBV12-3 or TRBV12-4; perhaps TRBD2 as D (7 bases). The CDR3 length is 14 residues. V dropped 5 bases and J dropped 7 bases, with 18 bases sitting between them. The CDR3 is CASSLSGAGEEQYF. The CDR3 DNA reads TGTGCCAGCAGTCTCTCGGGGGCGGGAGAGGAGCAGTACTTC.

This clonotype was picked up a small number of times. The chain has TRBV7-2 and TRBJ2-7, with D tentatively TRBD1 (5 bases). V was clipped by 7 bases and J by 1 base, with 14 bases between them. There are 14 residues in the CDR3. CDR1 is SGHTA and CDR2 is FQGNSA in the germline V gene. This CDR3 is CASTQRGLSYEQYF. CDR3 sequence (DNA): TGTGCCAGCACCCAAAGGGGTCTTTCCTACGAGCAGTACTTC.

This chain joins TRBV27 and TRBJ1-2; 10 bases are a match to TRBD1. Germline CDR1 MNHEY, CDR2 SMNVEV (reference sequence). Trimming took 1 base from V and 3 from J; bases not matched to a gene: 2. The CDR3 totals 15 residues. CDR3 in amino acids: CASSLWGQGHYGYTF. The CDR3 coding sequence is TGTGCCAGCAGTTTATGGGGACAGGGGCACTATGGCTACACCTTC.

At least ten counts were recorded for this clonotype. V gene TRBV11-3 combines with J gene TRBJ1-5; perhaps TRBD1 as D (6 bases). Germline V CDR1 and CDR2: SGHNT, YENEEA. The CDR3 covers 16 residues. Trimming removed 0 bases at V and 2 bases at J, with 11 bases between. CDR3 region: CASSLEGGGRNQPQHF. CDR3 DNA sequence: TGTGCCAGCAGCTTAGAGGGAGGGGGACGCAATCAGCCCCAGCATTTT.

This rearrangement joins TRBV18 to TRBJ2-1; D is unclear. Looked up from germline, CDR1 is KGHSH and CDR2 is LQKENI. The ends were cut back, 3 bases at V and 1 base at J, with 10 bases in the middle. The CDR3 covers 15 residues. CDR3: CASSPLEQSYNEQFF. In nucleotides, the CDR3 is TGTGCCAGCTCACCCCTTGAGCAGTCCTACAATGAGCAGTTCTTC.

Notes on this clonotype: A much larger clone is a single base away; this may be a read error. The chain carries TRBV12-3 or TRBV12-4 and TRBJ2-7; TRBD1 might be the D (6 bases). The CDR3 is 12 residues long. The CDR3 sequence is CASSRQAYEHYF. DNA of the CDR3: TGTGCCAGCAGCCGACAGGCCTACGAGCATTACTTC.

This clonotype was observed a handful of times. The CDR3 DNA follows: TGTGCCAGTTCTAAGGGCTACACAGATACGCAGTATTTT. It encodes CASSKGYTDTQYF. The rearrangement uses TRBV19 and TRBJ2-3, with D hard to call. With 8 bases removed from V and 2 bases from J, the gap between germline ends came to 11 bases. The germline V gene encodes CDR1 LNHDA and CDR2 SQIVND (reference sequence). The CDR3 is 13 residues long.

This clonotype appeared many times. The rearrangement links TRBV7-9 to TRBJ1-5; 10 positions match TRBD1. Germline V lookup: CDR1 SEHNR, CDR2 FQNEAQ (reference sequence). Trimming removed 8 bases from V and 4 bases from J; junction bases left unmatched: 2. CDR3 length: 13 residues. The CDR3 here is CASQDRGNQPQHF. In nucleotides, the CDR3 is TGTGCCAGCCAGGACAGGGGGAATCAGCCCCAGCATTTT.

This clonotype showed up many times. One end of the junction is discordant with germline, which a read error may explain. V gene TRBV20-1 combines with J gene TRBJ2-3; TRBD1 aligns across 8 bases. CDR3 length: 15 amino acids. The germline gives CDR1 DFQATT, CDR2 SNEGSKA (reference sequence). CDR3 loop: CSARDRGSSTDTQYF. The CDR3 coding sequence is TGCAGTGCGAGAGACAGGGGCTCGAGCACAGATACGCAGTATTTT.

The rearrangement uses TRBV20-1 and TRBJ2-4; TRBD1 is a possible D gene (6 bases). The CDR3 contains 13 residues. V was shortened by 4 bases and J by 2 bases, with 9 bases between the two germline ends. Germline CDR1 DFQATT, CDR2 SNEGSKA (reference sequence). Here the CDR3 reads CSATGQTKNIQYF. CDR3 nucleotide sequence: TGCAGTGCTACCGGACAGACCAAAAACATTCAGTACTTC.

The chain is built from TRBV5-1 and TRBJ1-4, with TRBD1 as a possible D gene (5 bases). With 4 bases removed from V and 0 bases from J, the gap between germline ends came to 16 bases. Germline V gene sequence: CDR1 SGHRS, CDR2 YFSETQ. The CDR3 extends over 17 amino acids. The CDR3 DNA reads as TGCGCCAGCAGCGGAACGACAGAGTTTGCAACTAATGAAAAACTGTTTTTT. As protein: CASSGTTEFATNEKLFF.

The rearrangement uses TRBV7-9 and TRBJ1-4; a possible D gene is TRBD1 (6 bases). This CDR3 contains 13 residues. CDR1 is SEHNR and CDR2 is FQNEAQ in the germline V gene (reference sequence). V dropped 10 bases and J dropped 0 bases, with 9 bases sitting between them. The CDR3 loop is CATDRTTNEKLFF. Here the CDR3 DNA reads TGTGCCACCGACAGGACAACTAATGAAAAACTGTTTTTT.

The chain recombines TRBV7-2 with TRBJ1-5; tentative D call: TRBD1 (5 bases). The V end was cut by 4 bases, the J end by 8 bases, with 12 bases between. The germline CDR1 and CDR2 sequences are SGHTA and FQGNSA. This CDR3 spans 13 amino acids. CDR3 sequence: CASSSQGWEPQHF. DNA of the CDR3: TGTGCCAGCAGCTCGCAGGGTTGGGAGCCCCAGCATTTT. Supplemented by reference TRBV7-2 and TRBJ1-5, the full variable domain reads GAGVSQSPSNKVTEKGKDVELRCDPISGHTALYWYRQSLGQGLEFLIYFQGNSAPDKSGLPSDRFSAERTGGSVSTLTIQRTQQEDSAVYLCASSSQGWEPQHFGDGTRLSIL.